This T cell receptor beta chain was documented in a study of blood T cell repertoires in COVID-19. V dropped 8 bases and J dropped 5; count of bases not matched to a gene: 8. The CDR3 extends over 13 amino acids. The germline CDR1 and CDR2 sequences are WSHSY and SAAADI. Under the authors' procedure: Nucleated cell number was recorded as an estimate derived from reference gene primer amplification. The table came from immunoSEQ multiplex PCR; TCRdb's copy has only in-frame clones and leaves some out. From that table come the V and J calls and clone size; the DNA was used to work out D and trimming. The sample gives roughly 190,000 clones, roughly 87% of which show up once; around 6.3% is in the top ten.

The chain couples TRBV10-2 to TRBJ2-5; 7 positions agree with TRBD2. This receptor was taken from a woman aged 35 to 49 with acute or convalescent COVID-19. The sequencing sample was made of peripheral blood. CDR3 region: CASAPAGRETQYF. As DNA, the CDR3 is TGCGCCAGCGCTCCAGCGGGGCGGGAGACCCAGTACTTC.